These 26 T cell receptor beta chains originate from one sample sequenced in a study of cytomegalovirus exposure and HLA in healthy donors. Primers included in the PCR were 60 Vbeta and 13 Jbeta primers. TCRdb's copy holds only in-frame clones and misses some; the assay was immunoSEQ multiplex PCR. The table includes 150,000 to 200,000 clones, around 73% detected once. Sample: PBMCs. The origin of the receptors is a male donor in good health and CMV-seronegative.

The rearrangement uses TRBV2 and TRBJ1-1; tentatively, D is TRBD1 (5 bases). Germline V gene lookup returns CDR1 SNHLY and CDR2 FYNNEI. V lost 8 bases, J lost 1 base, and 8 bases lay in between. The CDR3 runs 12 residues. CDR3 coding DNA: TGTGCCAGCGACAGAGGGAACACTGAAGCTTTCTTT. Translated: CASDRGNTEAFF.

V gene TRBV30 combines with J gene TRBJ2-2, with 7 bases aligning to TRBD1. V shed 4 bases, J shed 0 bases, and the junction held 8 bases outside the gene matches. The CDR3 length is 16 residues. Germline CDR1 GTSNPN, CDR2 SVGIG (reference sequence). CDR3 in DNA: TGTGCCTGGAATAAGGGGGCAATTCCGAACACCGGGGAGCTGTTTTTT. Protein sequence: CAWNKGAIPNTGELFF.

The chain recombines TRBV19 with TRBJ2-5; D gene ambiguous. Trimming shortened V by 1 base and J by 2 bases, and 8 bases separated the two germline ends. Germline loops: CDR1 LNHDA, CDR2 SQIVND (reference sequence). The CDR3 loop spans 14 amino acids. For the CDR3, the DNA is TGTGCCAGTAGTATAGGGCAGTTACAAGAGACCCAGTACTTC. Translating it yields CASSIGQLQETQYF.

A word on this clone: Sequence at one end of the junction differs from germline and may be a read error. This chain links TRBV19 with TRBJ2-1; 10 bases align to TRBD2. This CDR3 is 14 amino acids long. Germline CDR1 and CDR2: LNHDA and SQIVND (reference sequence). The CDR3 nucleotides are TGTGCCAGTTGTATAGCGGGAGGAAACAATGAGCAGTTCTTC. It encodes CASCIAGGNNEQFF.

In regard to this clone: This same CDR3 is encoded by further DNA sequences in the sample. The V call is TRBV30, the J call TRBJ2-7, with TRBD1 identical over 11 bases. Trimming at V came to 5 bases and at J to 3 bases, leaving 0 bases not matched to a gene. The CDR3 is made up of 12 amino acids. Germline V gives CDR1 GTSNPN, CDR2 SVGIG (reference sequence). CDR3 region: CAWGTGGYEQYF. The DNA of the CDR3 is TGTGCCTGGGGGACAGGGGGCTACGAGCAGTACTTC.

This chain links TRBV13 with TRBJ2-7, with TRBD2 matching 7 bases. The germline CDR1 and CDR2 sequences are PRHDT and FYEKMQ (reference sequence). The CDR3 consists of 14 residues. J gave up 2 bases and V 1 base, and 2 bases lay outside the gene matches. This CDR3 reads CASSLAGGAYEQYF. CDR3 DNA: TGTGCCAGCAGCTTAGCTGGGGGGGCCTACGAGCAGTACTTC.

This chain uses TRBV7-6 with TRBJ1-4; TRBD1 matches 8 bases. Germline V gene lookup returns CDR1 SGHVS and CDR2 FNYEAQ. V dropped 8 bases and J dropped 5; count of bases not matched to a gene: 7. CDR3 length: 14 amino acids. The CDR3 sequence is CASSPGQENEKLFF. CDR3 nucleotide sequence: TGTGCCAGCTCCCCGGGACAGGAGAATGAAAAACTGTTTTTT.

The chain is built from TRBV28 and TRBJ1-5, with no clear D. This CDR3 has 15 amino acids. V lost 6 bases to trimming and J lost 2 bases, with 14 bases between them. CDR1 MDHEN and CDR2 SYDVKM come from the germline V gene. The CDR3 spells CASSPLRGGNQPQHF. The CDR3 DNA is TGTGCCAGCAGCCCCTTACGGGGTGGCAATCAGCCCCAGCATTTT.

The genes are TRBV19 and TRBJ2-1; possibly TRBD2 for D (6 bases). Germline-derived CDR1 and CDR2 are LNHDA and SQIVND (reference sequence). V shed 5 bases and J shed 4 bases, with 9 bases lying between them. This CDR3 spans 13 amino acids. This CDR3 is CASSSGTYNEQFF. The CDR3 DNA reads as TGTGCCAGTAGTTCGGGGACTTACAATGAGCAGTTCTTC.

This chain's CDR3 is CASSSFGAGRHTEAFF. The CDR3 DNA follows: TGTGCCAGCAGCTCCTTTGGGGCAGGGCGGCACACTGAAGCTTTCTTT. The chain employs TRBV5-6 and TRBJ1-1; weak D call: TRBD1 (5 bases). V was pared by 3 bases and J by 3 bases, with 18 bases between. The CDR3 sequence is 16 residues long. Germline CDR1 is SGHDT and CDR2 is YYEEEE.

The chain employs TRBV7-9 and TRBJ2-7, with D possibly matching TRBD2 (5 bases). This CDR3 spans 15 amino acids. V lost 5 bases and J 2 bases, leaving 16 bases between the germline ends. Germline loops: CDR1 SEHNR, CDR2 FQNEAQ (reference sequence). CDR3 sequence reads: CASSPGGRWAYEQYF. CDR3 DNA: TGTGCCAGCAGCCCAGGCGGGCGGTGGGCCTACGAGCAGTACTTC.

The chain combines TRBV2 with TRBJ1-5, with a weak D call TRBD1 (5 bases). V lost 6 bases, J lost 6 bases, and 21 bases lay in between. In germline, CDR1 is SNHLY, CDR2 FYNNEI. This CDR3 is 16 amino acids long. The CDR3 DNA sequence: TGTGCCAGCAGATTGGGAGGGGACCTAAGGGGTCAGCCCCAGCATTTT. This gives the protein CASRLGGDLRGQPQHF.

CDR3 sequence: CASSVLRQGSGETQYF. The CDR3 nucleotides are TGTGCCAGCAGTGTGTTGAGACAGGGGTCCGGAGAGACCCAGTACTTC. V and J are TRBV6-1 and TRBJ2-5; 8 nucleotides align to TRBD1. Germline V gene sequence: CDR1 MNHNS, CDR2 SASEGT. Trimming cost V 4 bases and J 4 bases; bases outside gene matches: 11. The CDR3 spans 16 residues.

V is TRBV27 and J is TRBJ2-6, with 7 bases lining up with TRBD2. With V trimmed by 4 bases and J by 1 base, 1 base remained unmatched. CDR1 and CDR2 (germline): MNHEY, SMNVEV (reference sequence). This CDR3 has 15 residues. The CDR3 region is CASSSAGSGANVLTF. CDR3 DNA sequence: TGTGCCAGCAGTTCAGCGGGGTCTGGGGCCAACGTCCTGACTTTC.

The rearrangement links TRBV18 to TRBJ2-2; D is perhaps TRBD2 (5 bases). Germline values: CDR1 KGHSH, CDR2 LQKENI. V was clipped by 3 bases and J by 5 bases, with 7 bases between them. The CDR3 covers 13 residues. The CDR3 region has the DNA TGTGCCAGCTCACCCCCGGGGACCGGGGAGCTGTTTTTT. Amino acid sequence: CASSPPGTGELFF.

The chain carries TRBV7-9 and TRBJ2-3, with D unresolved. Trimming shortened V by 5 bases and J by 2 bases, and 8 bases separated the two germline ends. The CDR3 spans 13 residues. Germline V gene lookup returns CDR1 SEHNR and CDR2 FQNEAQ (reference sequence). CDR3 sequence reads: CASSTHITDTQYF. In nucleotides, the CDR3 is TGTGCCAGCAGCACCCACATCACAGATACGCAGTATTTT.

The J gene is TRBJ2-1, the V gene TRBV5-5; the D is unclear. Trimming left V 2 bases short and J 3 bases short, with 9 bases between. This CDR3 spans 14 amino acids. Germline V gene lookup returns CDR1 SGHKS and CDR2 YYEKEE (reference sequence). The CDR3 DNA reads TGTGCCAGCAGCTTACGACTGCTCTACAATGAGCAGTTCTTC. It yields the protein CASSLRLLYNEQFF.

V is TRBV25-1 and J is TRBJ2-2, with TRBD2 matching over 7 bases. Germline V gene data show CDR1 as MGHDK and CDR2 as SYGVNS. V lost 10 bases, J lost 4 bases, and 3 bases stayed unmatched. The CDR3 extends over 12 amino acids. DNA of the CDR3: TGTGCCACCACGGGGGGCACCGGGGAGCTGTTTTTT. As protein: CATTGGTGELFF.

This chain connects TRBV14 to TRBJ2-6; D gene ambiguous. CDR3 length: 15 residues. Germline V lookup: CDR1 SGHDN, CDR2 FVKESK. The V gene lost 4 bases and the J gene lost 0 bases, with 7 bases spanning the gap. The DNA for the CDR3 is TGTGCCAGCAGCCTAGACCTCTCTGGGGCCAACGTCCTGACTTTC. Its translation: CASSLDLSGANVLTF.

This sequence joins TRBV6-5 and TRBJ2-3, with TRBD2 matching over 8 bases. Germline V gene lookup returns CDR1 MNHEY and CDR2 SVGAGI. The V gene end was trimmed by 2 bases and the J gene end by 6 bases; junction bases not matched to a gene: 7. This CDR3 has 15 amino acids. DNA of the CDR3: TGTGCCAGCAGTTACAGGACGGGAGGGGGGGATACGCAGTATTTT. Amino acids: CASSYRTGGGDTQYF.

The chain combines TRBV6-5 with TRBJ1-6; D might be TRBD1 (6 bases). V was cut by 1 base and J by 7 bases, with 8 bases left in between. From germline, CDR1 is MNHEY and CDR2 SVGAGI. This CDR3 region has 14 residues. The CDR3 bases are TGTGCCAGCAGTTACTACAGGGCAAATTCACCCCTCCACTTT. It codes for CASSYYRANSPLHF.

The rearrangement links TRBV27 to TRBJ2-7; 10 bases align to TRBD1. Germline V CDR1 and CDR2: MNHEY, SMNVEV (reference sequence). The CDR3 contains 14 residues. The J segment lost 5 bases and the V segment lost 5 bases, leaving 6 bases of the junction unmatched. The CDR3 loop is CASSRQGAFNEQYF. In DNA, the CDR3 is TGTGCCAGCAGTCGACAGGGGGCGTTTAACGAGCAGTACTTC.

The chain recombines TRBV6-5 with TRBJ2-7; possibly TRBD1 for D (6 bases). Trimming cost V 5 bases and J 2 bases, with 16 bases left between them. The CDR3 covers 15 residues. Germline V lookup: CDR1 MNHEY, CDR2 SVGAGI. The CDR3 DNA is TGTGCCAGCAGTACAGGGCGCAAACAACCCTACGAGCAGTACTTC. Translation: CASSTGRKQPYEQYF.

In DNA, the CDR3 is TGTGCCAGCAGCCCCCAGGGGGTAGAGCAGTTCTTC. This encodes CASSPQGVEQFF. The V call is TRBV7-6, the J call TRBJ2-1; TRBD1 agrees at 7 bases. The CDR3 totals 12 residues. CDR1 is SGHVS, CDR2 FNYEAQ, per germline. The V and J ends lost 5 bases and 10 bases, in that order; junction bases with no gene match: 5. Full variable domain (missing parts from reference TRBV7-6 and TRBJ2-1): GAGVSQSPRYKVTKRGQDVALRCDPISGHVSLYWYRQALGQGPEFLTYFNYEAQQDKSGLPNDRFSAERPEGSISTLTIQRTEQRDSAMYRCASSPQGVEQFFGPGTRLTVL.

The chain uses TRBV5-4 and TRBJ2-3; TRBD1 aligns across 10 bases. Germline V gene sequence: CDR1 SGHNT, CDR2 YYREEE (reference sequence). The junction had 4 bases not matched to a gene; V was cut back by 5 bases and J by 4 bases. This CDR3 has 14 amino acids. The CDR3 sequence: CASSLDRGPDTQYF. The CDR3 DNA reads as TGTGCCAGCAGTCTCGACAGGGGGCCAGATACGCAGTATTTT.

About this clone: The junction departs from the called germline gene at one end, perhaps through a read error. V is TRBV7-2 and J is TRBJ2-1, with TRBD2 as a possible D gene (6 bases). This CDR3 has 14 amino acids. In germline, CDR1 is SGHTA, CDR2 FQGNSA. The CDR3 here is CASSPRLAYTEQFF. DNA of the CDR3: TGTGCCAGCAGCCCCCGGCTAGCGTACACTGAGCAGTTCTTC.